What follows describes a single TCR beta chain. These data originate in a study of blood T cell repertoires in COVID-19. Study summary: Whether acute or convalescent, the COVID-19 samples came from the United States, Italy and Spain. T cells, B-cell-depleted T cells, or PBMCs supplied cDNA or gDNA.

Measured with immunoSEQ multiplex PCR; TCRdb has only the in-frame clones, and not every one. This sample has about 190,000 clones; over 70% occur once, and the top ten carry roughly 2.8%. The CDR3 is 13 residues long. V gave up 10 bases and J gave up 3 bases; unmatched junction bases: 9. CDR1 MNHEY and CDR2 SVGAGI come from the germline V gene. V and J are TRBV6-5 and TRBJ2-7, with TRBD2 identical over 7 bases. This receptor was identified in a man in his fifties or sixties with active or convalescent COVID-19. Sequenced: peripheral blood. Written as DNA, the CDR3 is TGTGCCACTGTGGGGGGGTCTTTCTACGAGCAGTACTTC. Translating it yields CATVGGSFYEQYF.